This record covers a single T cell receptor (beta chain). Its antigen is not known. Treatment: some 20 received Ad26.COV2.S at low or high dose, single or two shots; roughly five received placebo; per-sample allocation not given. The samples were gathered on day 63 after the first injection of vaccine or placebo. It was Wuhan-strain SARS-CoV-2 spike that the Ad26 vaccine vector expressed. V was cut by 7 bases and J by 6 bases, with 12 bases left in between. Per the germline V gene, CDR1 is ENHRY and CDR2 is SYGVKD. The CDR3 contains 13 residues. The sample originates from a study of Ad26.COV2.S vaccination and SARS-CoV-2 variants. Overall study context: The study gave Ad26.COV2.S intramuscularly, once or twice 56 days apart. The study, taken as a whole, reports: With respect to non-spike TCR breadth, vaccine and placebo recipients were similar.

Generated by immunoSEQ multiplex PCR, the TCRdb table keeps only in-frame clones and is missing some. The sample has fewer than 900,000 clones; about 89% are singletons. The sample here was peripheral blood, taken in a trial of Ad26.COV2.S vaccine versus placebo. The chain links TRBV10-3 to TRBJ1-4, with D tentatively TRBD1 (5 bases). The TCR originated in a person aged 18-60 years who received the Ad26.COV2.S COVID-19 vaccine or a placebo. CDR3 residues: CAIKAGRDEKLFF. CDR3 bases: TGTGCCATCAAGGCAGGGCGGGATGAAAAACTGTTTTTT.